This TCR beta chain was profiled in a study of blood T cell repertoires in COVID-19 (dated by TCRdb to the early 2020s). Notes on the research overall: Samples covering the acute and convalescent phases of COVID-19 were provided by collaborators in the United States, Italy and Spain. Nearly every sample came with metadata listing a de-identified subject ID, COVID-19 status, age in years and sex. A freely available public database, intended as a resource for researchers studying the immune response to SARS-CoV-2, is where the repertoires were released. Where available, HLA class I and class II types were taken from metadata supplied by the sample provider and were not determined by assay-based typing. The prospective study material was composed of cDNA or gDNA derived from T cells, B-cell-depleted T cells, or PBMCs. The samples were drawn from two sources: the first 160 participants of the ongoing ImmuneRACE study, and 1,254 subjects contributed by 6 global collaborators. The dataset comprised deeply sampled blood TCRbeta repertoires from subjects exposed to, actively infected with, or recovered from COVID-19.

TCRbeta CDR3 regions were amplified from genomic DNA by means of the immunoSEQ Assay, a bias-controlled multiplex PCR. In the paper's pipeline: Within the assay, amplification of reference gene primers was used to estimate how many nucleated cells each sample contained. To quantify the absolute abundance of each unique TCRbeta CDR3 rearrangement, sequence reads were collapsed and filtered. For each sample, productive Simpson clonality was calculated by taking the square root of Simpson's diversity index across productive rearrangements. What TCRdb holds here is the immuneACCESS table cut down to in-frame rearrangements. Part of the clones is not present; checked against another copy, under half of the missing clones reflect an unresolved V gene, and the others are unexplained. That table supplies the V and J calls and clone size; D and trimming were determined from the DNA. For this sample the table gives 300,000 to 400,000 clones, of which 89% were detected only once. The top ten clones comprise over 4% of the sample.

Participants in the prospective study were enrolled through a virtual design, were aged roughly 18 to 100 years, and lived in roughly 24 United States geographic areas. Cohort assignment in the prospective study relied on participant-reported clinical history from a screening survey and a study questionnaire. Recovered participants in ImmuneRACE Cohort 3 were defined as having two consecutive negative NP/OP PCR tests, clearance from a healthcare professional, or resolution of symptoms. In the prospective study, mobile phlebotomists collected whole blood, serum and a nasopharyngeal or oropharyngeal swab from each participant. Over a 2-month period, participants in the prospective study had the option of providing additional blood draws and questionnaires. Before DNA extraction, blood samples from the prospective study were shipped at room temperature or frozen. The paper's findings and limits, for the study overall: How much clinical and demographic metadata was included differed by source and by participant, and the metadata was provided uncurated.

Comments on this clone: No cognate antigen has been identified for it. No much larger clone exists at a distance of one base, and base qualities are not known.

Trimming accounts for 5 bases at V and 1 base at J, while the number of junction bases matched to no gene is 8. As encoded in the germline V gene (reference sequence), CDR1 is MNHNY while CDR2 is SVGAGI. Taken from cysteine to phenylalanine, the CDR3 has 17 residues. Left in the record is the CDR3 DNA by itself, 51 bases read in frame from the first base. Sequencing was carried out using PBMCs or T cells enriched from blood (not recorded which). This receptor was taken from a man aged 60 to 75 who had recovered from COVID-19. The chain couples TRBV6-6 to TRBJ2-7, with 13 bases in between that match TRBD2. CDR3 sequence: CASSLFGLAGDSYEQYF. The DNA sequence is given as TGTGCCAGCAGTCTATTCGGACTAGCGGGAGATTCCTACGAGCAGTACTTC.